This T cell receptor (beta chain) was sequenced for a study of blood T cells in healthy people across ages (dated by TCRdb to the mid-2010s). With respect to the entire study: In model experiments, template switching captured about one uniquely barcoded TCR beta cDNA molecule for every two T cells. The donors were split into four age groups: young (average around 16 years), middle-aged (about 40), aged (over 55) and long-lived (roughly 88). The study analyzed two additional independent replicas of 1 million unique cDNA reads from the same blood draw for two donors, one aged 18 to 29 and one aged 80 or older. To avoid experimental bias, donors of different ages were randomly spread across the sequencing lanes. Age-related changes in TCR beta repertoire diversity were measured in the study by deep sequencing normalized with unique cDNA molecular identifiers.

The paper's findings and limits, for the study overall: A strong correlation was found between observed TCR beta diversity and the percentage of naive T cells measured by flow cytometry. The long-lived group showed more naive CD4+ T cells, fewer expanded clones and increased TCR diversity than the aged group, suggesting age selection. Total diversity estimates from one million sequenced T cells were considered lower bounds and underestimates. As age increased, observed TCR beta diversity per million T cells dropped in a roughly linear way, and a significant reduction was already evident by age 40. The CMV infection status of donors was not known, potentially confounding age-related changes in expanded clonotypes. Because profiling used bulk unsorted PBMCs, naive and antigen-experienced compartments could not be compared conclusively.

The method was 5' RACE. The instrument given in TCRdb is Illumina HiSeq 2500. The second PCR ran for roughly 6 to 11 cycles and used a J-beta primer mix along with a sample-barcoded 5' primer. A unique molecular identifier was introduced onto each TCR beta cDNA molecule by a template-switch 5' adaptor carrying 12 random nucleotides. Each sample yielded at least 2.5 million CDR3-containing paired-end reads. First-strand cDNA was synthesized from all RNA with the Mint cDNA synthesis kit, primed by a TRBC-specific oligonucleotide. Following uracil-DNA glycosylase treatment, all cDNA underwent a first 18-cycle PCR with the universal primers M1SS and BC2_uni_R. As for the authors' bioinformatics: Each sample was normalized by randomly selecting 1 million high-quality reads, each carrying a distinct molecular identifier. Instead of being binned into consensus sequences, reads with shared molecular identifiers were discarded. MiTCR, with a Q25 quality threshold and the strictest error-elimination algorithm, was used for CDR3 identification, clonotype clustering and error correction. A nonparametric unseen species model with Euler transformation was used to estimate a lower bound on total TCR beta diversity. TCRdb handled the public reads itself, with Q25 trimming in fastp and clone calling in MiXCR, and kept productive beta chains. Identical CDR3 proteins give one entry, which carries the most common genes and DNA. The V and J calls shown here were made by TCRdb, not taken from the authors' results. The sample contains roughly 2 million distinct CDR3 sequences, roughly 52% of them found a single time. The biggest ten clones account for more than 2% of the sample.

A distance of 2 bases separates the germline ends of V and J, which lose 0 bases and 0 bases respectively. The CDR3 numbers 13 residues from cysteine through phenylalanine. The CDR3 DNA has 39 bases and is translated from base 1. CDR1 SGDLS and CDR2 YYNGEE were looked up in the germline V gene. This clonotype was seen at least ten times. Its antigen is not yet known. No much larger clonotype is one base removed from it; base qualities were not supplied. The roughly 39 donors, aged about 6 to 95 years, were systemically healthy Caucasian individuals from Russia. Around 9.9 milliliters of peripheral blood were collected from each donor into EDTA-treated Vacutainer tubes. Ficoll-Paque density-gradient centrifugation was used to isolate PBMCs, with at least 7 million per sample. Trizol reagent was used to extract total RNA from PBMCs, with at least 5 micrograms per sample. For every donor, flow cytometry on a PBMC aliquot measured the percentage of naive CD45RAhigh/CD27high T cells.

The source is a woman aged 40 to 50 in good health. Recombination joined TRBV9 with TRBJ2-3; the D gene is not confidently resolved. The specimen sequenced was blood. Read as DNA, the sequence is TGTGCCAGCAGCGTAGTAAGCACAGATACGCAGTATTTT. Its protein is CASSVVSTDTQYF.